This record covers a single T cell receptor (beta chain). The antigen remains unidentified. The sample belongs to a study of vaccination and CD4 T cells after COVID-19. Study context: The peptides that stimulated the cells were overlapping spike peptides from SARS-CoV-2, HCoV-NL63, HCoV-OC43 and HCoV-229E.

V lost 6 bases to trimming and J lost 5 bases; unmatched junction nucleotides: 11. This CDR3 is built from 16 residues. CDR1 is LNHDA and CDR2 is SQIVND in the germline V gene (reference sequence). Noted treatment: approximately 10-day PBMC culture with coronavirus spike peptide pools or control peptides (ViraFEST assay). Peptide pools at roughly 10 ug/ml stimulated two million PBMCs per well with about 9.6 IU/ml IL-2. The Oncomine TCR Beta short-read assay was applied to DNA of cultured CD4+ T cells. In TCRdb, the PCR reads were re-called with MiXCR into one record per CDR3 protein. The sample contains over 9,000 distinct CDR3 sequences, around 46% of which appear only once.

Sequenced: CD4+ T cells from blood, cultured in vitro. The V and J genes are TRBV19 and TRBJ2-2, with 8 bases lining up with TRBD1. The TCR comes from a human donor who had recovered from COVID-19. In DNA form, the CDR3 reads TGTGCCAGTAGACCAACAGACAGGGGCGATACCGGGGAGCTGTTTTTT. Translating gives CASRPTDRGDTGELFF.